This record covers a single T cell receptor beta chain. This entry comes from a study of blood T cell repertoires in COVID-19. The authors' processing: Amplification of reference gene primers was used by the study to estimate nucleated cell counts. This table comes from immunoSEQ multiplex PCR, and its TCRdb copy is limited to in-frame clones, with some not included. V and J calls and clone size are those listed in that table; D and trimming were worked out from the DNA. The sample lists roughly 270,000 clones, over 75% occurring once. The source material was peripheral blood. The TCR originated in a man in his late teens or twenties with active or convalescent COVID-19.

The CDR3 spells CASSQRPQGADGYTF. The CDR3 nucleotides read TGCGCCAGCAGCCAAAGACCACAGGGGGCGGATGGCTACACCTTC. V usage is TRBV4-3 and J usage is TRBJ1-2; 9 positions match TRBD1. There are 15 residues in the CDR3. The germline V gene encodes CDR1 LGHNA and CDR2 YSLEER. The trim removed 2 bases at V and 6 bases at J, leaving 7 bases unmatched.